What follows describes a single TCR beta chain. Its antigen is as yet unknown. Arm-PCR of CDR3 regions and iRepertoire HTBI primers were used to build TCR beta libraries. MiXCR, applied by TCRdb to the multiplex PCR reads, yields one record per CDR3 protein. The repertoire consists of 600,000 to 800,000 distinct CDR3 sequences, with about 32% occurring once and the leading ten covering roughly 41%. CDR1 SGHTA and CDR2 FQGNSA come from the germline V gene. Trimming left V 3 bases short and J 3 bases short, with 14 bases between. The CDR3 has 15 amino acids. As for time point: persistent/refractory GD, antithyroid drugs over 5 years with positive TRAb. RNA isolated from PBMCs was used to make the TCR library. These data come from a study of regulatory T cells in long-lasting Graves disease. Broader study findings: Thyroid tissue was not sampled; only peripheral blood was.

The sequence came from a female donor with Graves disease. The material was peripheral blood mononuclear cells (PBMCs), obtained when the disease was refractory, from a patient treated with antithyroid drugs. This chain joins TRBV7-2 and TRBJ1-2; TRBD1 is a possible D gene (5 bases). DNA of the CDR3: TGTGCCAGCAGCTTGGGGGTCAGGAATTACTATGGCTACACCTTC. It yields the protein CASSLGVRNYYGYTF.